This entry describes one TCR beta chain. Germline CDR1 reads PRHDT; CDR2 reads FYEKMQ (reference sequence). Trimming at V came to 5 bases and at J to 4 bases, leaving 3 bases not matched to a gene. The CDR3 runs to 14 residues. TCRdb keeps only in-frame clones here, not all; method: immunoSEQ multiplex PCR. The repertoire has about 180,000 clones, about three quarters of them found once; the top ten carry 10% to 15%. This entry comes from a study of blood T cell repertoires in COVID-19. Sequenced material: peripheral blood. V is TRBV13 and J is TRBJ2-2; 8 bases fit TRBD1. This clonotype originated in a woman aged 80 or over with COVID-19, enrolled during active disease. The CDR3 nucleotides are TGTGCCAGCAGCCCGGGGACAGGCACCGGGGAGCTGTTTTTT. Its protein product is CASSPGTGTGELFF.